The rows below give T cell receptor beta chains drawn from one sample of a study of blood T cell repertoires in COVID-19. Assay used: immunoSEQ multiplex PCR; TCRdb lists only in-frame clones, some missing. The repertoire includes around 140,000 clones, about 80% of them detected once, and approximately 3.5% sits in the top ten. The sample comprised peripheral blood. The receptors derive from a man in his sixties or seventies who had recovered from COVID-19. Each CDR3 is given with its conserved first and last residue. Fields, in order: clone size, D gene, J gene, V gene, CDR3 protein, CDR3 DNA. A D gene is named only where the DNA matches it firmly. Rows give clone size only sometimes, using once, few, many, or a class for an expanded clone.

>-|-|TRBJ1-4|TRBV5-4
CASSTGPTNEKLFF
TGTGCCAGCAGTACAGGACCAACTAATGAAAAACTGTTTTTT
>medium-sized|TRBD1|TRBJ1-5|TRBV27
CASSPTTGVYEPQHF
TGTGCCAGCAGTCCAACTACAGGGGTTTACGAGCCCCAGCATTTT
>-|TRBD1|TRBJ1-2|TRBV18
CASSTGQDYGYTF
TGTGCCAGCTCAACAGGACAGGACTATGGCTACACCTTC
>-|-|TRBJ1-1|TRBV30
CAWSGKVNTEAFF
TGTGCCTGGAGCGGTAAAGTGAACACTGAAGCTTTCTTT
>few|-|TRBJ1-1|TRBV9
CASSVEGATLNTEAFF
TGTGCCAGCAGCGTAGAAGGGGCAACTCTGAACACTGAAGCTTTCTTT
>-|TRBD1|TRBJ2-7|TRBV14
CASSQVPYGRGHIASYEQYF
TGTGCCAGCAGCCAAGTCCCCTATGGCAGGGGGCACATTGCATCCTACGAGCAGTACTTC
>-|-|TRBJ1-4|TRBV5-1
CASSGGDGKNEKLFF
TGCGCCAGCAGCGGCGGGGACGGGAAAAATGAAAAACTGTTTTTT
>few|-|TRBJ1-5|TRBV4-3
CASSQDRGLGNQPQHF
TGCGCCAGCAGCCAAGACAGGGGCTTGGGCAATCAGCCCCAGCATTTT
>-|TRBD2|TRBJ2-7|TRBV5-4
CASSLLAGGPGEQYF
TGTGCCAGCAGCTTACTAGCGGGAGGGCCGGGCGAGCAGTACTTC
>once|-|TRBJ2-7|TRBV29-1
CSVYLAVGGSEQYF
TGCAGCGTCTACCTTGCCGTAGGAGGGAGCGAGCAGTACTTC
>-|TRBD1|TRBJ1-2|TRBV29-1
CSLSGDRGHREGYTF
TGCAGTTTAAGCGGGGACAGGGGTCACCGGGAGGGCTACACCTTC
>-|TRBD1|TRBJ1-2|TRBV4-1
CASSQGQGVWGYTF
TGCGCCAGCAGCCAAGGACAGGGGGTTTGGGGCTACACCTTC
>-|TRBD1|TRBJ1-1|TRBV11-2
CASSRDRDQTEAFF
TGTGCCAGCAGCCGGGACAGGGATCAAACTGAAGCTTTCTTT